This record covers a single T cell receptor (beta chain). This specimen includes other DNA sequences encoding the same CDR3. CDR1 and CDR2 from the germline V gene are SNHLY and FYNNEI. J lost 8 bases, V lost 6 bases, and 3 bases had no gene match. The CDR3 loop spans 12 amino acids. The entry originates in a study of shared clonotypes between healthy human individuals. Naive CD8 cells lacked CD45RO, underwent positive selection for CCR7 and left out terminally differentiated effector memory CD45RA+ cells. This table comes from immunoSEQ multiplex PCR, and its TCRdb copy is limited to in-frame clones, with some not included. The profile shows under 1 million clones, 96% of them singletons.

The receptor was isolated from a man aged 25 to 40 in good health. Sample: naive CD8+ T cells sorted from blood. The chain couples TRBV2 to TRBJ2-1, with 8 bases aligning to TRBD2. CDR3 sequence (DNA): TGTGCCAGCAGCGGGAGGGTCGATGAGCAGTTCTTC. Its translation: CASSGRVDEQFF.